A selection of T cell receptor beta chains follows, all from one sample in a study of blood T cell repertoires in COVID-19. Assay used: immunoSEQ multiplex PCR; TCRdb lists only in-frame clones, some missing. There are roughly 93,000 clones in the sample; roughly 80% occur only once, and roughly 10% lies in the top ten. Sequences were obtained from peripheral blood. These receptors all stem from a woman older than 75 with acute or convalescent COVID-19. Each CDR3 is given with its conserved first and last residue. Each record gives: J gene, clone size, CDR3 length, D gene, V gene, CDR3 protein, CDR3 DNA. The D gene is left open where the match is weak. Some rows mark clone size as missing; the rest say once, few, many or name a class of expanded clone.

>TRBJ2-7|.|13|TRBD2|TRBV11-1
CASSRGTGGTPEF
TGTGCCAGCAGCCGTGGGACGGGGGGAACCCCGGAATTC
>TRBJ2-1|.|16|TRBD2|TRBV28
CASSSNLAGGYNEQFF
TGTGCCAGCAGTTCCAATCTAGCGGGGGGTTACAATGAGCAGTTCTTC
>TRBJ1-1|.|15|TRBD1|TRBV11-2
CASSSVSGTGNEAFF
TGTGCCAGCAGCTCCGTATCCGGGACAGGGAATGAAGCTTTCTTT
>TRBJ2-3|.|16|.|TRBV9
CASSADHRVGTDTQYF
TGTGCCAGCAGCGCGGACCACAGGGTAGGGACAGATACGCAGTATTTT
>TRBJ1-2|once|15|TRBD1|TRBV6-2/TRBV6-3
CASSYPGQGIYGYTF
TGTGCCAGCAGTTATCCGGGACAGGGAATCTATGGCTACACCTTC
>TRBJ2-1|.|14|.|TRBV13
CASSAWAVAPEQFF
TGTGCCAGCAGCGCCTGGGCTGTAGCGCCGGAGCAGTTCTTC
>TRBJ2-3|.|14|.|TRBV10-2
CASSDGGGTDTQYF
TGCGCCAGCAGTGACGGCGGGGGCACAGATACGCAGTATTTT
>TRBJ1-2|.|17|.|TRBV18
CASSPSLRGGGNYGYTF
TGTGCCAGCTCACCAAGTCTGAGAGGTGGGGGGAACTATGGCTACACCTTC
>TRBJ2-1|few|17|TRBD2|TRBV4-3
CASTTPLRLAGGNEQFF
TGCGCCAGCACCACCCCACTTCGACTAGCGGGGGGAAATGAGCAGTTCTTC
>TRBJ2-1|.|16|.|TRBV30
CAWSPRRRASYNEQFF
TGTGCCTGGAGTCCCCGGAGGAGGGCCTCCTACAATGAGCAGTTCTTC
>TRBJ1-2|.|11|.|TRBV6-5
CASGYRAPDTF
TGTGCCAGCGGATACAGGGCTCCGGACACCTTC
>TRBJ2-4|few|14|TRBD1|TRBV18
CASSPGTGGNIQYF
TGTGCCAGCTCACCCGGGACAGGGGGGAACATTCAGTACTTC
>TRBJ2-5|.|16|.|TRBV7-3
CASSPLGGGPQETQYF
TGTGCCAGCAGCCCCTTAGGCGGGGGCCCCCAAGAGACCCAGTACTTC
>TRBJ1-1|.|15|.|TRBV6-5
CASSYLYPGGTEAFF
TGTGCCAGCAGTTACCTCTACCCTGGGGGGACTGAAGCTTTCTTT
>TRBJ1-1|.|13|TRBD1|TRBV5-1
CASSFSTGGEAFF
TGCGCCAGCAGCTTCTCGACAGGGGGTGAAGCTTTCTTT
>TRBJ1-1|.|13|.|TRBV10-3
CATSGNSRGEAFF
TGTGCCACAAGCGGAAACTCCAGGGGTGAAGCTTTCTTT
>TRBJ2-3|.|13|.|TRBV12-3/TRBV12-4
CASSLGASGTQYF
TGTGCCAGCAGTTTGGGGGCTAGTGGTACGCAGTATTTT
>TRBJ2-2|.|15|TRBD1|TRBV5-6
CASSFGQGQTGELFF
TGTGCCAGCAGTTTCGGACAGGGGCAGACCGGGGAGCTGTTTTTT
>TRBJ1-1|.|15|.|TRBV4-1
CASSFTGALNTEAFF
TGCGCCAGCAGTTTTACAGGTGCCTTGAACACTGAAGCTTTCTTT
>TRBJ2-1|.|12|.|TRBV3-1/TRBV3-2
CASSQRDNEQFF
TGTGCCAGCAGCCAAAGAGACAATGAGCAGTTCTTC
>TRBJ1-1|once|15|.|TRBV12-5
CASGLFAGVNTEAFF
TGTGCTAGTGGTTTGTTCGCAGGGGTGAACACTGAAGCTTTCTTT
>TRBJ2-1|.|16|TRBD2|TRBV7-2
CASSFAGTSGLNEQFF
TGTGCCAGCAGCTTTGCTGGGACTAGCGGGCTCAATGAGCAGTTCTTC
>TRBJ1-5|.|15|TRBD1|TRBV19
CASRDRGVGNQPQHF
TGTGCCAGTAGGGACAGGGGGGTTGGCAATCAGCCCCAGCATTTT
>TRBJ2-5|.|12|.|TRBV2
CASGGGLETQYF
TGTGCCAGCGGGGGGGGGCTAGAGACCCAGTACTTC
>TRBJ2-2|once|14|.|TRBV9
CASNARDNTGELFF
TGTGCCAGCAACGCCAGGGATAACACCGGGGAGCTGTTTTTT
>TRBJ1-2|.|13|.|TRBV5-4
CASSLDSSYGYTF
TGTGCCAGCAGCTTGGACAGCTCCTATGGCTACACCTTC
>TRBJ1-1|once|11|.|TRBV20-1
CSAMRFTEAFF
TGCAGTGCTATGAGGTTCACTGAAGCTTTCTTT
>TRBJ1-2|.|13|.|TRBV6-2/TRBV6-3
CASSYSLGYGYTF
TGTGCCAGCAGTTACTCACTAGGCTATGGCTACACCTTC
>TRBJ2-3|.|15|TRBD2|TRBV4-3
CASSRGTSITDTQYF
TGCGCCAGCAGCCGAGGGACTAGTATTACAGATACGCAGTATTTT
>TRBJ1-2|.|16|.|TRBV27
CASSDWGREGTYGYTF
TGTGCCAGCAGTGATTGGGGCAGGGAGGGAACCTATGGCTACACCTTC
>TRBJ1-4|.|13|.|TRBV6-7
CASTPKTGSKLFF
TGTGCCAGCACCCCCAAGACAGGCTCTAAACTGTTTTTT
>TRBJ1-2|.|12|.|TRBV6-5
CASSSSREGYTF
TGTGCCAGCAGTTCCTCTAGGGAGGGCTACACCTTC
>TRBJ2-5|once|15|.|TRBV27
CASRPTRVIQETQYF
TGTGCCAGCAGGCCAACTAGGGTAATCCAAGAGACCCAGTACTTC
>TRBJ2-7|.|12|.|TRBV3-1/TRBV3-2
CASSQVQAEQYF
TGTGCCAGCAGCCAAGTTCAGGCTGAGCAGTACTTC
>TRBJ1-3|.|17|.|TRBV11-2
CASSFFGIGSSGNTIYF
TGTGCCAGCAGCTTCTTCGGAATCGGGAGCTCTGGAAACACCATATATTTT
>TRBJ2-1|once|15|TRBD2|TRBV5-1
CASSPEASGNNEQFF
TGCGCCAGCAGCCCGGAGGCTAGCGGGAACAATGAGCAGTTCTTC
>TRBJ2-5|once|14|.|TRBV10-3
CASRVEATQETQYF
TGTGCCAGCCGGGTGGAGGCGACACAAGAGACCCAGTACTTC
>TRBJ2-7|once|12|.|TRBV29-1
CSVAYDGYEQYF
TGCAGCGTTGCCTACGACGGGTACGAGCAGTACTTC
>TRBJ1-3|once|15|.|TRBV5-1
CASSPAGGSGNTIYF
TGCGCCAGCAGCCCGGCCGGAGGCTCTGGAAACACCATATATTTT
>TRBJ2-3|.|16|TRBD1|TRBV29-1
CSVGQGAVGNTDTQYF
TGCAGCGTTGGACAGGGGGCCGTTGGAAACACAGATACGCAGTATTTT
>TRBJ1-1|.|16|TRBD1|TRBV10-3
CAIRTSGQSGGTEAFF
TGTGCCATCCGGACTTCGGGACAGTCGGGGGGGACTGAAGCTTTCTTT
>TRBJ1-1|.|13|.|TRBV2
CASGGEQRLKAFF
TGTGCCAGCGGGGGGGAGCAGAGACTCAAAGCTTTCTTT
>TRBJ2-5|few|11|.|TRBV2
CASPRGETQYF
TGTGCCAGTCCAAGGGGAGAGACCCAGTACTTC
>TRBJ2-3|.|18|TRBD1|TRBV9
CASTPGGQGPGGTDTQYF
TGTGCCAGCACCCCAGGGGGACAGGGCCCCGGGGGTACAGATACGCAGTATTTT
>TRBJ1-1|few|14|.|TRBV19
CASSSGTTNTEAFF
TGTGCCAGTAGTTCCGGGACAACGAACACTGAAGCTTTCTTT
>TRBJ1-1|.|14|.|TRBV11-3
CASSPPGLNTEAFF
TGTGCCAGCAGCCCCCCGGGTCTGAACACTGAAGCTTTCTTT
>TRBJ2-2|.|16|TRBD2|TRBV2
CASRGAGGRNTGELFF
TGTGCCAGCAGGGGAGCGGGGGGCCGGAACACCGGGGAGCTGTTTTTT
>TRBJ1-1|once|13|.|TRBV15
CATSRDKGTEAFF
TGTGCCACCAGCAGAGATAAGGGGACTGAAGCTTTCTTT
>TRBJ1-2|.|16|.|TRBV3-1/TRBV3-2
CASSQRGGRAAYGYTF
TGTGCCAGCAGCCAAAGAGGTGGCAGGGCGGCCTATGGCTACACCTTC
>TRBJ2-3|.|16|TRBD2|TRBV28
CASSLASGGITDTQYF
TGTGCCAGCAGTCTAGCTAGCGGGGGTATCACAGATACGCAGTATTTT
>TRBJ2-5|.|17|.|TRBV24-1
CATSDNLGGRSKETQYF
TGTGCCACCAGTGATAACCTTGGGGGGAGATCAAAAGAGACCCAGTACTTC